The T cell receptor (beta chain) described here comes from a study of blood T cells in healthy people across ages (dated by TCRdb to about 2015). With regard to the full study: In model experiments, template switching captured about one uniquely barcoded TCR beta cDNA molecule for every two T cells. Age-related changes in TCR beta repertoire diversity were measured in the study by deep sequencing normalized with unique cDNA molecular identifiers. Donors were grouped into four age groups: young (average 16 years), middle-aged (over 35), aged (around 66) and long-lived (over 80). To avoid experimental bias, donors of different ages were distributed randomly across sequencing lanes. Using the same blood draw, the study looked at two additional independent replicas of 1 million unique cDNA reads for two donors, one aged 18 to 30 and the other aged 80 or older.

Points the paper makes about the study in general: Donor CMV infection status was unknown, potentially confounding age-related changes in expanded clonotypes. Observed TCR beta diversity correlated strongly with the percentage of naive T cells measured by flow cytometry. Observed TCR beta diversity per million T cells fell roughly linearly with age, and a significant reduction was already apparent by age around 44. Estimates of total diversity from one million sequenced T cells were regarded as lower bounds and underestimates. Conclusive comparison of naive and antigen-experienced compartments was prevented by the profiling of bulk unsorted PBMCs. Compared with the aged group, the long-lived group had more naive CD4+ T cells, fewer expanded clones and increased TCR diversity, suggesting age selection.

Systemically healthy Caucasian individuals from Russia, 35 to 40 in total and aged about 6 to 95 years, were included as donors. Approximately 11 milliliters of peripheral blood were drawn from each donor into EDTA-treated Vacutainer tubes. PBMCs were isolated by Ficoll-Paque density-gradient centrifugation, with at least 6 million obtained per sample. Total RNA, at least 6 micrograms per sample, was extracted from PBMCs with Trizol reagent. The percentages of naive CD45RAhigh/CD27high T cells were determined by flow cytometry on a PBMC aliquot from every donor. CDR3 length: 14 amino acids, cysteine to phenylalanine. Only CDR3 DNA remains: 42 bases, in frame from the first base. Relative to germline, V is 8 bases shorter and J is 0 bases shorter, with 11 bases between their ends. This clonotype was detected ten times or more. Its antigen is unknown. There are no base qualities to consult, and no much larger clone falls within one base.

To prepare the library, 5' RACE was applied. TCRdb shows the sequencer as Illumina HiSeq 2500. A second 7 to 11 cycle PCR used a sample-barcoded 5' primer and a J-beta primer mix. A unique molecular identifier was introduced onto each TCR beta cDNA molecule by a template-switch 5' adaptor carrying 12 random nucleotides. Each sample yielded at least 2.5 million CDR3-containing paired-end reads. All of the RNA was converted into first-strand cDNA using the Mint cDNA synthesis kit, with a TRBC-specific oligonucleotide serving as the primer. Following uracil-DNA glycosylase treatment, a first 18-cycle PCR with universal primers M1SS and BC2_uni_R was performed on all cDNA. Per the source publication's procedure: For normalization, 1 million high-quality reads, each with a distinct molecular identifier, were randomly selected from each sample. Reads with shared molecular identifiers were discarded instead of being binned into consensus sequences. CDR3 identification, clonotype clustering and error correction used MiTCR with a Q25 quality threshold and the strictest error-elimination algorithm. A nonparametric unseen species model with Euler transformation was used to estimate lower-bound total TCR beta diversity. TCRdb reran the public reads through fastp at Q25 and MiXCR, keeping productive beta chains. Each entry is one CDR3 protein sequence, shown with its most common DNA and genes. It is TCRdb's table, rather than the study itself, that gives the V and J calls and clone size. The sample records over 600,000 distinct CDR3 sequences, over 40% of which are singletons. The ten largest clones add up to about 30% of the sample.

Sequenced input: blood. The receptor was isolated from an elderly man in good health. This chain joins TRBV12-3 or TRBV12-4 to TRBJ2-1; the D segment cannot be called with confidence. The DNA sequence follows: TGTGCCAGCTCCGCTTCTCTCTCCTACAATGAGCAGTTCTTC. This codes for CASSASLSYNEQFF.